The rows below give T cell receptor beta chains drawn from one sample of a study of response to subunit inactivated influenza vaccine. TCRdb ran MiXCR on the RT-PCR reads and lists one entry per CDR3 protein. The sample carries 450,000 to 600,000 distinct CDR3 sequences, 7.6% recorded once. This sample comprised PBMCs from blood, obtained roughly 24 months after vaccination. The receptors were gathered from a man aged 50-75 years who received an inactivated influenza vaccine. Each CDR3 is given with its conserved first and last residue. D genes are given only for firm matches. Not every row has a clone size; where given, it reads once, few, many or a size class.

V: TRBV6-6; J: TRBJ1-2; size: -; length: 12; D: -; DNA: TGTGCCAGCAGTTACAGGGAATCCGGCTACACCTTC; CDR3: CASSYRESGYTF
V: TRBV20-1; J: TRBJ2-5; size: -; length: 17; D: TRBD2; DNA: TGCAGTGTCCCGGGACTAGCGGGAGGGGTCTCTGGAGAGACCCAGTACTTC; CDR3: CSVPGLAGGVSGETQYF
V: TRBV6-6; J: TRBJ2-5; size: few; length: 11; D: -; DNA: TGTGCCAGCGGGGAGCAAGAGACCCAGTACTTC; CDR3: CASGEQETQYF
V: TRBV7-2; J: TRBJ2-5; size: few; length: 13; D: TRBD2; DNA: TGTGCCAGCAGTGCCAGGCGGGGGGAGACCCAGTACTTC; CDR3: CASSARRGETQYF
V: TRBV3-1; J: TRBJ1-2; size: many; length: 15; D: -; DNA: TGTGCCAGCAGCCATGACTCTGGGGGTGGCTATGGCTACACCTTC; CDR3: CASSHDSGGGYGYTF
V: TRBV27; J: TRBJ1-6; size: few; length: 16; D: -; DNA: TGTGCCAGCAGTTTTGACTTCAGGTTACGGGATTCACCCCTCCACTTT; CDR3: CASSFDFRLRDSPLHF
V: TRBV20-1; J: TRBJ1-5; size: few; length: 13; D: -; DNA: TGCAGTGCTAGGACCCCTATTAGCCAGCCCCAGCATTTT; CDR3: CSARTPISQPQHF
V: TRBV5-1; J: TRBJ1-1; size: few; length: 15; D: TRBD1; DNA: TGCGCCAGCAGCACCACGGACAGGGTGAACACTGAAGCTTTCTTT; CDR3: CASSTTDRVNTEAFF
V: TRBV3-1; J: TRBJ2-5; size: -; length: 15; D: TRBD2; DNA: TGTGCCAGCAGCTCACGAGCGGGGGGGCTTGAGACCCAGTACTTC; CDR3: CASSSRAGGLETQYF
V: TRBV6-1; J: TRBJ2-7; size: -; length: 13; D: -; DNA: TGTGCCAGCAGGAGGACAGGAGGGGACGAGCAGTACTTC; CDR3: CASRRTGGDEQYF
V: TRBV12-3/TRBV12-4; J: TRBJ2-1; size: many; length: 14; D: TRBD1; DNA: TGTGCCAGCAGTTCCCGGGACAGGGGCAATGAGCAGTTCTTC; CDR3: CASSSRDRGNEQFF
V: TRBV20-1; J: TRBJ2-3; size: many; length: 16; D: -; DNA: TGCAGTGCCGGGCAGGGATCGCCTTCGAGCACAGATACGCAGTATTTT; CDR3: CSAGQGSPSSTDTQYF
V: TRBV30; J: TRBJ2-1; size: once; length: 15; D: TRBD1; DNA: TGTGCCTGGAGTGTATGGGACAGGGGCTACAATGAGCAGTTCTTC; CDR3: CAWSVWDRGYNEQFF
V: TRBV20-1; J: TRBJ1-6; size: -; length: 13; D: -; DNA: TGCAGTGCTAGCAATGTGGGTACTTCACCCCTCCACTTT; CDR3: CSASNVGTSPLHF
V: TRBV6-2/TRBV6-3; J: TRBJ1-5; size: few; length: 14; D: -; DNA: TGTGCCAGCAAAGGTCGGGGAGGCAATCAGCCCCAGCATTTT; CDR3: CASKGRGGNQPQHF
V: TRBV30; J: TRBJ2-1; size: -; length: 14; D: -; DNA: TGTGCCTGGAGTGACCCGGGACTCCACAATGAGCAGTTCTTC; CDR3: CAWSDPGLHNEQFF
V: TRBV6-2/TRBV6-3; J: TRBJ1-1; size: -; length: 12; D: -; DNA: TGTGCCAGCAGTTATGTGAGCACTGAAGCTTTCTTT; CDR3: CASSYVSTEAFF
V: TRBV2; J: TRBJ2-1; size: many; length: 11; D: -; DNA: TGTGCCAGCAGTGTACGCAATGAGCAGTTCTTC; CDR3: CASSVRNEQFF
V: TRBV20-1; J: TRBJ2-1; size: few; length: 15; D: -; DNA: TGCAGTGCTAGCCCGCTAGGCCAAACTGGATATGAGCAGTTCTTC; CDR3: CSASPLGQTGYEQFF
V: TRBV20-1; J: TRBJ2-2; size: -; length: 18; D: -; DNA: TGCAGTGCTAGAGTGTGGCGGCAGGGGAGTCGAAACACCGGGGAGCTGTTTTTT; CDR3: CSARVWRQGSRNTGELFF
V: TRBV10-3; J: TRBJ2-6; size: few; length: 15; D: TRBD1; DNA: TGTGCCATCAGTGAACAGGGGGCTGGGGCCAACGTCCTGACTTTC; CDR3: CAISEQGAGANVLTF
V: TRBV6-1; J: TRBJ2-2; size: few; length: 16; D: TRBD2; DNA: TGTGCCAGCAGACGACTAGCGGGAGGCCACACCGGGGAGCTGTTTTTT; CDR3: CASRRLAGGHTGELFF
V: TRBV10-3; J: TRBJ1-5; size: -; length: 13; D: -; DNA: TGTGCCATCTCGGGCAGCCGAGATCAGCCCCAGCATTTT; CDR3: CAISGSRDQPQHF
V: TRBV11-2; J: TRBJ2-1; size: few; length: 14; D: -; DNA: TGTGCCAGCAGCTTATTTCTCCTTAGCAATGAGCAGTTCTTC; CDR3: CASSLFLLSNEQFF
V: TRBV5-1; J: TRBJ2-7; size: few; length: 16; D: -; DNA: TGCGCCAGCAGCTTGGGGGCGGCGGGGCTCACCTACGAGCAGTACTTC; CDR3: CASSLGAAGLTYEQYF
V: TRBV5-1; J: TRBJ2-5; size: -; length: 15; D: TRBD1; DNA: TGCGCCAGCAGTTCCAGACAGGGGGCGTTTAAGACCCAGTACTTC; CDR3: CASSSRQGAFKTQYF
V: TRBV24-1; J: TRBJ2-3; size: few; length: 18; D: TRBD2; DNA: TGTGCCACCAGTGATCCCGGACTAGCGGGAAAAGACACAGATACGCAGTATTTT; CDR3: CATSDPGLAGKDTDTQYF
V: TRBV20-1; J: TRBJ2-3; size: -; length: 17; D: TRBD1; DNA: TGCAGTGCTAGCGCCCACCCCGGACAGGGGACTACAGATACGCAGTATTTT; CDR3: CSASAHPGQGTTDTQYF
V: TRBV5-1; J: TRBJ2-4; size: few; length: 15; D: -; DNA: TGCGCCAGCAGCCACGCGCCAGGAGTCGAGAACATTCAGTACTTC; CDR3: CASSHAPGVENIQYF
V: TRBV25-1; J: TRBJ2-7; size: many; length: 14; D: TRBD2; DNA: TGTGCCAGCAGCCGGGGACTAGCACTCTACGAGCAGTACTTC; CDR3: CASSRGLALYEQYF
V: TRBV6-5; J: TRBJ2-7; size: few; length: 15; D: -; DNA: TGTGCCAGCAGTTACTCGAGTCCAGGCTCCAACGAGCAGTACTTC; CDR3: CASSYSSPGSNEQYF
V: TRBV20-1; J: TRBJ2-3; size: -; length: 14; D: TRBD1; DNA: TGCAGTGCTAGGACGACAGGGCACACAGATACGCAGTATTTT; CDR3: CSARTTGHTDTQYF
V: TRBV12-3/TRBV12-4; J: TRBJ1-1; size: -; length: 14; D: -; DNA: TGTGCCAGCACCTGGGGTCAGACGAACACTGAAGCTTTCTTT; CDR3: CASTWGQTNTEAFF
V: TRBV20-1; J: TRBJ2-1; size: few; length: 16; D: TRBD2; DNA: TGCAGTGCTAGAGATTTAGGGACTAGCCACTACAATGAGCAGTTCTTC; CDR3: CSARDLGTSHYNEQFF
V: TRBV20-1; J: TRBJ2-1; size: many; length: 10; D: -; DNA: TGCAGTGCTCATTTCAATGAGCAGTTCTTC; CDR3: CSAHFNEQFF
V: TRBV10-2; J: TRBJ2-3; size: many; length: 16; D: TRBD1; DNA: TGCGCCAGCTATCCGAGAGTGACAGGGGCCACAGATACGCAGTATTTT; CDR3: CASYPRVTGATDTQYF
V: TRBV5-1; J: TRBJ1-1; size: -; length: 15; D: -; DNA: TGCGCCAGCAGCACGAACGGGAGATCGAACACTGAAGCTTTCTTT; CDR3: CASSTNGRSNTEAFF